The present T cell receptor (beta chain) was sequenced within a study of OX40 agonist ivuxolimab in advanced cancers. Whole-study context: Allowance was made for prior anti-PD-1, anti-PD-L1 or anti-CTLA-4 therapy, and 40% to 45% had some.

The protocol was immunoSEQ multiplex PCR, while the TCRdb copy is restricted to in-frame clones and leaves out a portion. This sample has 82,000 or so clones, with roughly 90% found just once. V lost 7 bases to trimming and J lost 6 bases; unmatched junction nucleotides: 8. Germline loops: CDR1 WSHSY, CDR2 SAAADI. The CDR3 extends over 15 amino acids. This TCR derives from an adult with an advanced solid tumor such as melanoma, head and neck, liver or kidney cancer. The source was CD4+ or CD8+ T cells sorted from blood, collected in a trial of the OX40 agonist ivuxolimab. This rearrangement joins TRBV10-2 to TRBJ2-2; 10 bases align to TRBD2. The CDR3 sequence: CASTPSSGGPGELFF. The CDR3 bases are TGCGCCAGCACCCCATCTAGCGGGGGCCCCGGGGAGCTGTTTTTT.